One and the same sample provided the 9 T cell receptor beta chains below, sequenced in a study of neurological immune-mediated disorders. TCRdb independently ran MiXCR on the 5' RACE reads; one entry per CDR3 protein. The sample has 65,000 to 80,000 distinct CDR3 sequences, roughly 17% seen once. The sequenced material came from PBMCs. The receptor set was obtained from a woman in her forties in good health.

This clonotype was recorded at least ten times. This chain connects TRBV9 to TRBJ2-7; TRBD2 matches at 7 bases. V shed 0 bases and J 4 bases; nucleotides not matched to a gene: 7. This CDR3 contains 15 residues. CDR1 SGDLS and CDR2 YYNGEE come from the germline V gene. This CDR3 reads CASSVGGLPLYEQYF. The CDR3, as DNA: TGTGCCAGCAGCGTAGGGGGACTACCCTTATACGAGCAGTACTTC.

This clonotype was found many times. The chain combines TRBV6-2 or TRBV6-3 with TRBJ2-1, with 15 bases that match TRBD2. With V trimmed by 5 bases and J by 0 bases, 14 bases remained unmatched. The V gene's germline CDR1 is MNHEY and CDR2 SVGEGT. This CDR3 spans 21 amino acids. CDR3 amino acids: CASSPGTSGGRGLSSYNEQFF. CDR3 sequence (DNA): TGTGCCAGCAGTCCTGGGACTAGCGGGGGGCGCGGATTAAGCTCCTACAATGAGCAGTTCTTC.

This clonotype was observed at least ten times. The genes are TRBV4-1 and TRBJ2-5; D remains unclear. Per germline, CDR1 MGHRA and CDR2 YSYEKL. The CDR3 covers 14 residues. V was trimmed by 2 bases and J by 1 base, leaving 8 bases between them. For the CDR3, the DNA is TGCGCCAGCAGCCAAAACACACTCCAAGAGACCCAGTACTTC. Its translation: CASSQNTLQETQYF.

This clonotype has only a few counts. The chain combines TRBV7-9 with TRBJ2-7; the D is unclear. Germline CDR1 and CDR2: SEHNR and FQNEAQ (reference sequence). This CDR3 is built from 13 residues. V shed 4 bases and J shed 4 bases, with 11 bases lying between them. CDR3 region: CASSSSSSYEQYV. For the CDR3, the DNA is TGTGCCAGCAGCTCGAGTTCGAGTTACGAGCAGTACGTC.

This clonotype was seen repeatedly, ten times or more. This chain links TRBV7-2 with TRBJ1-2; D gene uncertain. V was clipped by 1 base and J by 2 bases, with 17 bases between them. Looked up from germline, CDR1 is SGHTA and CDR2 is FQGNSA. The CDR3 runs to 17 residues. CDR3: CASSLESGGGRNYGYTF. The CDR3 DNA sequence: TGTGCCAGCAGCTTAGAGTCCGGTGGCGGACGGAACTATGGCTACACCTTC.

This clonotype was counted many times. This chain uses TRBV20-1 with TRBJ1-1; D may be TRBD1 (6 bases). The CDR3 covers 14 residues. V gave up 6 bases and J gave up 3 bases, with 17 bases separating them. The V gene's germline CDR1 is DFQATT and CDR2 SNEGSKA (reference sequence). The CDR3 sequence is CSAIPQGRYTEAFF. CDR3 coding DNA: TGCAGTGCGATCCCACAGGGTAGGTACACTGAAGCTTTCTTT.

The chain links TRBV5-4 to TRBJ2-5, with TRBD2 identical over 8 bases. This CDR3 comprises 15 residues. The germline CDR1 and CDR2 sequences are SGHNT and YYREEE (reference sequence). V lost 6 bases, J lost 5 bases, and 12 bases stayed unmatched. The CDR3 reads CASNIIGLAGETQYF. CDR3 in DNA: TGTGCCAGCAATATTATCGGACTAGCAGGGGAGACCCAGTACTTC.

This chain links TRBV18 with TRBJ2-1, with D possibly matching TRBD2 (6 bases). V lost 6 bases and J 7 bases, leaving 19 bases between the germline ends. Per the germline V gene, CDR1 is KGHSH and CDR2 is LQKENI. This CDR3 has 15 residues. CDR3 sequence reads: CASSPGTYNTNEQFF. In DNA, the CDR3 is TGTGCCAGCTCGCCCGGGACTTATAATACGAATGAGCAGTTCTTC.

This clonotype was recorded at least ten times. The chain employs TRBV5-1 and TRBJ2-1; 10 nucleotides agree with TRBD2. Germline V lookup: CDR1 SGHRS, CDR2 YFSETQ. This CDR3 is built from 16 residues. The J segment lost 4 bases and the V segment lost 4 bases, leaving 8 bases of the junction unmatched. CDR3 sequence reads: CASSLASGLAYNEQFF. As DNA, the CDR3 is TGCGCCAGCAGCCTAGCTTCGGGACTAGCGTACAATGAGCAGTTCTTC.